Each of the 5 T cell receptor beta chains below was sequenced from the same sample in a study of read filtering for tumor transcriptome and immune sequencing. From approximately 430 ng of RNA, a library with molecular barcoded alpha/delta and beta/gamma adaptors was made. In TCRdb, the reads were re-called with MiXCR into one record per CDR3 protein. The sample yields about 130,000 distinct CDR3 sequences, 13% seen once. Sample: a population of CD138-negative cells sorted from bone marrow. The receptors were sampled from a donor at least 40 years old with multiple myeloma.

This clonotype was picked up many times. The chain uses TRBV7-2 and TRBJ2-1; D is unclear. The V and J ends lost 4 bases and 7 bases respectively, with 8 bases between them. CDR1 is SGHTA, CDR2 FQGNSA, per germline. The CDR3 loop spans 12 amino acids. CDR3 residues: CASSSTLNEQFF. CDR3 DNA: TGTGCCAGCAGCTCAACCTTAAATGAGCAGTTCTTC.

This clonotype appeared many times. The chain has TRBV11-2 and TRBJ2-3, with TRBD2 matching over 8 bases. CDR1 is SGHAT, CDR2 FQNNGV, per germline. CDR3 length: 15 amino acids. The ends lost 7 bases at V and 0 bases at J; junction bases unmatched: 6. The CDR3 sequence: CASINSGVSTDTQYF. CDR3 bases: TGTGCCAGCATCAATAGCGGGGTTAGCACAGATACGCAGTATTTT.

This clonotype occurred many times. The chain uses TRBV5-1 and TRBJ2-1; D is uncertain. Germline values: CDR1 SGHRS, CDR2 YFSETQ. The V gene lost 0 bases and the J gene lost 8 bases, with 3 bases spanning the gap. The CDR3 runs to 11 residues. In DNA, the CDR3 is TGCGCCAGCAGCTTGGAGGATGAGCAGTTCTTC. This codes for CASSLEDEQFF.

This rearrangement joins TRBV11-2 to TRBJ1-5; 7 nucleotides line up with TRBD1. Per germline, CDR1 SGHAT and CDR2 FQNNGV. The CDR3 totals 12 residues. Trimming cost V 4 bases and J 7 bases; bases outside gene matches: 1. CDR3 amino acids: CASSSTGQPQHF. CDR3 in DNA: TGTGCCAGCAGCTCGACAGGGCAGCCCCAGCATTTT.

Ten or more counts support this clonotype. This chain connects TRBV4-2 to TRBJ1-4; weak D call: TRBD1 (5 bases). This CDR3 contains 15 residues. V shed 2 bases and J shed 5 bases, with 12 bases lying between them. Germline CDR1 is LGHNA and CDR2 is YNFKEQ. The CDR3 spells CASSQSLGVNEKLFF. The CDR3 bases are TGTGCCAGCAGCCAATCGCTAGGGGTAAATGAAAAACTGTTTTTT.